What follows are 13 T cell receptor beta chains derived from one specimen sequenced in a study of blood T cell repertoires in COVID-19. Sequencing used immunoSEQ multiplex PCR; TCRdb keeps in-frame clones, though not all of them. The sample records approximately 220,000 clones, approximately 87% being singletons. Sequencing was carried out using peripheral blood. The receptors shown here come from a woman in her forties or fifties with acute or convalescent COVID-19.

In nucleotides, the CDR3 is TGTGCCAGCAGTTGGACAGGACTAGAGACCCAGTACTTC. Translated, it gives CASSWTGLETQYF. V usage is TRBV6-5 and J usage is TRBJ2-5; 7 bases are a match to TRBD1. This CDR3 is 13 amino acids long. Germline-derived CDR1 and CDR2 are MNHEY and SVGAGI. V shed 4 bases, J shed 4 bases, and the junction held 3 bases outside the gene matches.

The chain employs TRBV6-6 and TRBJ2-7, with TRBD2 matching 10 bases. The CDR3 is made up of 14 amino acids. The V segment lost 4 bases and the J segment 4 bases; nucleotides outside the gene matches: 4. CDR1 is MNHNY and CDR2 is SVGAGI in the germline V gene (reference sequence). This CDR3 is CASSSGLALYEQYF. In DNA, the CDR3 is TGTGCCAGCAGTTCGGGACTAGCGCTTTACGAGCAGTACTTC.

The chain's CDR3 is CASSSGTGSSPLHF. DNA of the CDR3: TGTGCCAGCAGCTCCGGGACAGGGTCTTCACCCCTCCACTTT. This chain uses TRBV7-2 with TRBJ1-6; 9 nucleotides agree with TRBD1. This CDR3 contains 14 residues. From germline, CDR1 is SGHTA and CDR2 FQGNSA. V gave up 4 bases and J gave up 9 bases; unmatched junction bases: 4.

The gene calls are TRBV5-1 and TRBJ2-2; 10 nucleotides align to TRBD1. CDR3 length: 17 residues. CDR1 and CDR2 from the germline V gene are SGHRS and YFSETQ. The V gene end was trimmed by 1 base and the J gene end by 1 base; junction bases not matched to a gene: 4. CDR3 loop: CASSLRQGAQNTGELFF. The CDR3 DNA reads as TGCGCCAGCAGCTTGCGACAGGGGGCCCAGAACACCGGGGAGCTGTTTTTT.

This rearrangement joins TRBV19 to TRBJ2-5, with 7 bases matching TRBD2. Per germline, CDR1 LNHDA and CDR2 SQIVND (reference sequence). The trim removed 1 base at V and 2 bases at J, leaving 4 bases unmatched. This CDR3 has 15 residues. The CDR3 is CASSIGAGLQETQYF. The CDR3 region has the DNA TGTGCCAGTAGTATAGGAGCGGGGCTACAAGAGACCCAGTACTTC.

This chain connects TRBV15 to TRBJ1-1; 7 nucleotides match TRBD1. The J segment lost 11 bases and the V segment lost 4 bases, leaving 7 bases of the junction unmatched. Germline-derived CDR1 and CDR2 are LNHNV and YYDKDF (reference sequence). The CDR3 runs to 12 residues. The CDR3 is CATSKRQGLAFF. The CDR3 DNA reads TGTGCCACCAGCAAACGACAGGGCCTCGCTTTCTTT.

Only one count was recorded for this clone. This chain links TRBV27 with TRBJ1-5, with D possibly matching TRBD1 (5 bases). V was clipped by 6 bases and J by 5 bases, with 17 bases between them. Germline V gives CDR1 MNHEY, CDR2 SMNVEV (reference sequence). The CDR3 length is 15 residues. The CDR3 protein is CASSPGPGVYQPQHF. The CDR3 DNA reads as TGTGCCAGCAGCCCAGGGCCTGGGGTATATCAGCCCCAGCATTTT.

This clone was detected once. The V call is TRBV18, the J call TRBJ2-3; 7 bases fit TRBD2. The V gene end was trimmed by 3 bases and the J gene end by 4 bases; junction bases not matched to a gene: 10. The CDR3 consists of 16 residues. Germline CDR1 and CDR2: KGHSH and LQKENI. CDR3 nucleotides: TGTGCCAGCTCACCCGTCTGGCGGGAGATAGCAGATACGCAGTATTTT. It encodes CASSPVWREIADTQYF.

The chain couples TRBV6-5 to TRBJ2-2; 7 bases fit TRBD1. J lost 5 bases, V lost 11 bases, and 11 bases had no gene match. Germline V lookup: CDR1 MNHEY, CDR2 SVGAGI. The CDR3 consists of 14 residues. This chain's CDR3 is CASGPGGRTGELFF. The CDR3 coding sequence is TGTGCCTCCGGGCCAGGGGGTAGAACCGGGGAGCTGTTTTTT.

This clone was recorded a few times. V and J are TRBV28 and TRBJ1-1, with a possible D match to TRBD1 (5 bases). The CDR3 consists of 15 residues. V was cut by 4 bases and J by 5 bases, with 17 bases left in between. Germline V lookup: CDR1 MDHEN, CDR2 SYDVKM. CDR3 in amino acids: CASSSPGEGGTEAFF. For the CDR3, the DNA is TGTGCCAGCAGTTCCCCGGGGGAGGGTGGGACTGAAGCTTTCTTT.

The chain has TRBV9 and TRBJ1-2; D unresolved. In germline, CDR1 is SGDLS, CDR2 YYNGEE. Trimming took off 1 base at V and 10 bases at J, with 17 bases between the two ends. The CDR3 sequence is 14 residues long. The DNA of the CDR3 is TGTGCCAGCAGCGTACTAGGAATGGCAGAGGACTACACCTTC. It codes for CASSVLGMAEDYTF.

The CDR3: CACPHWTGSGEAFF. The CDR3 nucleotides are TGTGCCTGCCCCCATTGGACTGGGAGTGGTGAAGCTTTCTTT. J is TRBJ1-1 and V is TRBV30, with D unresolved. Between the trimmed V and J ends, which lost 6 bases and 7 bases, there was a span of 21 bases. Per the germline V gene, CDR1 is GTSNPN and CDR2 is SVGIG (reference sequence). This CDR3 comprises 14 residues.

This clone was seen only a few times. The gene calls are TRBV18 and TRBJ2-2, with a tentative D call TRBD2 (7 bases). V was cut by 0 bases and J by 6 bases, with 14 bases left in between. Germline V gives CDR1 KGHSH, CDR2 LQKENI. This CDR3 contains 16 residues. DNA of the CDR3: TGTGCCAGCTCACCACCGGGCGGGGGCTCGGCCGGGGAGCTGTTTTTT. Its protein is CASSPPGGGSAGELFF.